This T cell receptor beta chain came from a study of identical twins. In its sample, this clonotype was seen a few times. The donor group consisted entirely of healthy Caucasians. A universal primer site arose from template switching, and cDNA bore unique molecular identifiers. TCRdb redid the calling of the 5' RACE reads with MiXCR, one entry per CDR3 protein. The data contain 230,000 or so distinct CDR3 sequences, approximately 8.3% of them seen just once; the ten biggest clones take up 3% to 3.5%. The J segment lost 7 bases and the V segment lost 5 bases, leaving 8 bases of the junction unmatched. CDR3 length: 13 residues. Germline CDR1 is SNHLY and CDR2 is FYNNEI. A further study also used this sample, focusing on yellow fever vaccine responses in identical twins.

The clonotype originates from a woman between 18 and 29 years old in good health. The chain links TRBV2 to TRBJ2-7; the match to TRBD1 covers 7 bases. Sequencing was performed on CD8+ T cells sorted from blood. CDR3 bases: TGTGCCAGCAGTTGGACAGGCCCAGAGGAGCAGTACTTC. Protein: CASSWTGPEEQYF.